Listed here are 5 T cell receptor beta chains from one sample, sequenced in a study of shared clonotypes between healthy human individuals. The repertoire was sequenced with immunoSEQ multiplex PCR; TCRdb's copy has only in-frame clones and lacks some. The top ten clones hold 0.5% to 0.65% of a sample with around 980,000 clones, about 80% of them seen once. Sequencing used memory CD4+ T cells from PBMCs. As to subset: CD45RA-negative fraction. The receptor set was obtained from a man younger than 35 in good health. Some clones in this sample may be carry-over from other donors' samples.

V usage is TRBV5-4 and J usage is TRBJ1-1; D not resolved. The CDR3 covers 15 residues. The V end lost 0 bases, the J end lost 1 base, and 10 bases lay between the germline ends. Germline-derived CDR1 and CDR2 are SGHNT and YYREEE (reference sequence). In nucleotides, the CDR3 is TGTGCCAGCAGCTTGGCCCGGCGGTCGAACACTGAAGCTTTCTTT. It specifies CASSLARRSNTEAFF.

This rearrangement joins TRBV11-2 to TRBJ2-7, with 7 bases identical to TRBD2. The germline V gene encodes CDR1 SGHAT and CDR2 FQNNGV. The CDR3 consists of 15 residues. V shed 5 bases and J 1 base; nucleotides not matched to a gene: 8. DNA for the CDR3: TGTGCCAGCAGCCTGGGGGGACTACTATCCTACGAGCAGTACTTC. It yields the protein CASSLGGLLSYEQYF.

The rearrangement uses TRBV13 and TRBJ1-5; 7 bases are shared with TRBD1. Germline loops: CDR1 PRHDT, CDR2 FYEKMQ (reference sequence). Unmatched junction bases numbered 6, after V lost 5 bases and J lost 2 bases. This CDR3 comprises 15 residues. The CDR3 here is CASSQSDRGNQPQHF. The CDR3 DNA is TGTGCCAGCAGCCAGTCCGACAGGGGCAATCAGCCCCAGCATTTT.

To note about this clone: Other DNA sequences from this sample encode an identical CDR3 as well. V is TRBV5-1 and J is TRBJ2-3; D unclear. V was shortened by 0 bases and J by 1 base, with 12 bases between the two germline ends. Germline V gives CDR1 SGHRS, CDR2 YFSETQ. The CDR3 consists of 16 residues. The CDR3 DNA sequence: TGCGCCAGCAGCTTGGCCGCAGGATTGGGCACAGATACGCAGTATTTT. It translates to CASSLAAGLGTDTQYF.

This chain joins TRBV2 and TRBJ1-1, with 9 bases fitting TRBD1. The length of the CDR3 is 17 residues. Germline assignment: CDR1 SNHLY and CDR2 FYNNEI. With V trimmed by 6 bases and J by 1 base, 12 bases remained unmatched. Written as DNA, the CDR3 is TGTGCCAGCAGATGGGGAGGGACAGGGAGCGGGAACACTGAAGCTTTCTTT. This sequence encodes CASRWGGTGSGNTEAFF. Full variable domain (remainder filled in from reference TRBV2 and TRBJ1-1): EPEVTQTPSHQVTQMGQEVILRCVPISNHLYFYWYRQILGQKVEFLVSFYNNEISEKSEIFDDQFSVERPDGSNFTLKIRSTKLEDSAMYFCASRWGGTGSGNTEAFFGQGTRLTVV.